This TCR beta chain was sequenced during a study of OX40 agonist ivuxolimab in advanced cancers. Findings of the study overall: By week 6 at 0.1 to 3.0 mg/kg, blood CD4+ and CD8+ T cells had expanded clonally. Expanded clones were, on average, more numerous among CD8+ T cells than CD4+.

The protocol was immunoSEQ multiplex PCR, while the TCRdb copy is restricted to in-frame clones and leaves out a portion. Among about 90,000 clones listed, approximately 90% were seen once. CDR3 length equals 14 residues. Germline V gives CDR1 SGHRS, CDR2 YFSETQ. The V end lost 0 bases, the J end lost 6 bases, and 10 bases lay between the germline ends. For this clone: Its antigen remains unidentified.

The TCR sequence derives from an adult with an advanced solid tumor such as melanoma, head and neck, liver or kidney cancer. The specimen comprised CD4+ or CD8+ T cells sorted from blood, sampled in a trial of the OX40 agonist ivuxolimab. The chain couples TRBV5-1 to TRBJ2-1, with D unresolved. CDR3 coding DNA: TGCGCCAGCAGCTTGGAGCTGAGGTCCAATGAGCAGTTCTTC. This encodes CASSLELRSNEQFF.